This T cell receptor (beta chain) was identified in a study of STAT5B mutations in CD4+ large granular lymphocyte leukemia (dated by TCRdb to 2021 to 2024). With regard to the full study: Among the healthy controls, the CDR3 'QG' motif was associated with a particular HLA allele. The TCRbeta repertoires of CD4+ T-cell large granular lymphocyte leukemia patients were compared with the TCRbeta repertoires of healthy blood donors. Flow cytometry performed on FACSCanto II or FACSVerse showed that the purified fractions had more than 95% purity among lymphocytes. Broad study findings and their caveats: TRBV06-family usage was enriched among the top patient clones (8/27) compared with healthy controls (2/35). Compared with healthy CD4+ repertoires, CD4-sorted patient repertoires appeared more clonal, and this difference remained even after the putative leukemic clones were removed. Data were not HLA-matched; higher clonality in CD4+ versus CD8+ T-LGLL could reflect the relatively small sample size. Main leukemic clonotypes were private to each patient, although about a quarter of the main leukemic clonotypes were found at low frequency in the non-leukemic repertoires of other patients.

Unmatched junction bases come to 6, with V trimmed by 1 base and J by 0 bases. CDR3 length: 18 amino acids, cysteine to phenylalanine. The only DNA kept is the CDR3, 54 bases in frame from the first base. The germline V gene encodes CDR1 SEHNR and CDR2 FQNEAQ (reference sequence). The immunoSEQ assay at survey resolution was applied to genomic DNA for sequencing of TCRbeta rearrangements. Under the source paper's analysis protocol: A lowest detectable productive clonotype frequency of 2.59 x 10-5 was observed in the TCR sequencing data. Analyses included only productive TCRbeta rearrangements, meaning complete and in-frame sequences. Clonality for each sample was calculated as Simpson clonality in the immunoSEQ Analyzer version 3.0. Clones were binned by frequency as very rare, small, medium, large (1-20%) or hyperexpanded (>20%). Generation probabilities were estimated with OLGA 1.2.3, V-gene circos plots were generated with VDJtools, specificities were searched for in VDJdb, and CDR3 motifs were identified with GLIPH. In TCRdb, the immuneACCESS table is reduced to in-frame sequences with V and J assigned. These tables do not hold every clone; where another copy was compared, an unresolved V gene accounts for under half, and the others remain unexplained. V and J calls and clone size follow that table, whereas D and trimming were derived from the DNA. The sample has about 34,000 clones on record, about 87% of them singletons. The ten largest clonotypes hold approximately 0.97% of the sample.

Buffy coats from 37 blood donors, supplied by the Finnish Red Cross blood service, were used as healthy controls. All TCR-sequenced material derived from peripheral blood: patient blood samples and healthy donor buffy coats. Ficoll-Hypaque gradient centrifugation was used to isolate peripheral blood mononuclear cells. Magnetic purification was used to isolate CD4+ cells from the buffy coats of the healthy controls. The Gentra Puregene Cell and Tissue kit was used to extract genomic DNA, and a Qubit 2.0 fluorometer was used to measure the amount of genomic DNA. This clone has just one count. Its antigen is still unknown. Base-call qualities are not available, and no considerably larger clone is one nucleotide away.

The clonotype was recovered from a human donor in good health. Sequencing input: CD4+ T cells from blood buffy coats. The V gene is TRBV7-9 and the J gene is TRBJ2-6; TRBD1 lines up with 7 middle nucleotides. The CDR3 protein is CASSLETGFPSGANVLTF. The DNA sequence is TGTGCCAGCAGCTTAGAGACAGGGTTTCCCTCTGGGGCCAACGTCCTGACTTTC.